These 26 T cell receptor beta chains came from one sample sequenced in a study of blood T cell repertoires in COVID-19. Libraries were prepared by immunoSEQ multiplex PCR; TCRdb keeps only in-frame clonotypes and omits some of them. The data show 160,000 or so clones, with around 90% seen just once and around 3% held by the top ten. Source material: peripheral blood. These receptors originate from a man aged 55 to 69 with acute or convalescent COVID-19.

On this clone itself: Other DNA sequences in the sample encode the same CDR3. This chain links TRBV5-1 with TRBJ2-3; a weak D match, TRBD2 (6 bases). The CDR3 runs 14 residues. Germline V gene sequence: CDR1 SGHRS, CDR2 YFSETQ. The germline V and J ends were trimmed by 0 bases and 3 bases, with 8 bases remaining between them. CDR3 in amino acids: CASSLERVTDTQYF. The CDR3 DNA is TGCGCCAGCAGCTTGGAGCGGGTTACAGATACGCAGTATTTT. The full variable domain, with the rest looked up from reference TRBV5-1 and TRBJ2-3, is KAGVTQTPRYLIKTRGQQVTLSCSPISGHRSVSWYQQTPGQGLQFLFEYFSETQRNKGNFPGRFSGRQFSNSRSEMNVSTLELGDSALYLCASSLERVTDTQYFGPGTRLTVL.

The chain combines TRBV9 with TRBJ1-1, with unresolved D. CDR3 length: 13 amino acids. Per germline, CDR1 SGDLS and CDR2 YYNGEE. Trimming shortened V by 0 bases and J by 0 bases, and 3 bases separated the two germline ends. The CDR3 here is CASSVALNTEAFF. As DNA, the CDR3 is TGTGCCAGCAGCGTAGCCTTGAACACTGAAGCTTTCTTT.

V usage is TRBV5-4 and J usage is TRBJ2-1; the match to TRBD1 covers 8 bases. CDR1 and CDR2 from the germline V gene are SGHNT and YYREEE (reference sequence). V dropped 4 bases and J dropped 2; count of bases not matched to a gene: 5. The CDR3 runs 15 residues. The CDR3 nucleotides read TGTGCCAGCAGCCCGACAGGGGATCCCTACAATGAGCAGTTCTTC. Translation gives CASSPTGDPYNEQFF.

V is TRBV19 and J is TRBJ1-2; 9 positions agree with TRBD1. Germline loops: CDR1 LNHDA, CDR2 SQIVND (reference sequence). The V and J ends lost 8 bases and 4 bases, in that order; junction bases with no gene match: 17. There are 17 residues in the CDR3. CDR3 in DNA: TGTGCCAGTGCGGGCGGGACAGGGAGTTCCTACCTCTATGGCTACACCTTC. Translation gives CASAGGTGSSYLYGYTF.

The chain couples TRBV27 to TRBJ2-2; D not certain. CDR3 length: 15 amino acids. CDR1 and CDR2 from the germline V gene are MNHEY and SMNVEV (reference sequence). V lost 0 bases, J lost 1 base, and 6 bases lay in between. The CDR3 region is CASSLSFRNTGELFF. CDR3 bases: TGTGCCAGCAGTTTATCGTTTCGGAACACCGGGGAGCTGTTTTTT.

This chain links TRBV9 with TRBJ1-1, with D tentatively TRBD1 (5 bases). This CDR3 is built from 14 residues. CDR1 is SGDLS, CDR2 YYNGEE, per germline. V was trimmed by 4 bases and J by 4 bases, leaving 14 bases between them. The CDR3: CASSPQVGRTEAFF. CDR3 DNA sequence: TGTGCCAGCAGCCCCCAGGTGGGGCGCACTGAAGCTTTCTTT.

The rearrangement links TRBV7-9 to TRBJ1-2; D is perhaps TRBD1 (6 bases). Trimming stripped 1 base from V and 8 bases from J, with 14 bases between. There are 14 residues in the CDR3. The V gene's germline CDR1 is SEHNR and CDR2 FQNEAQ (reference sequence). Here the CDR3 DNA reads TGTGCCAGCAGCTTAGAGGCCAGGGGAAGGGGCTACACCTTC. The encoded protein is CASSLEARGRGYTF.

The CDR3 region is CANPTSSTGLGEFAEQFF. The CDR3 region has the DNA TGTGCCAATCCCACCTCGTCCACAGGGTTGGGAGAGTTTGCTGAGCAGTTCTTC. V usage is TRBV19 and J usage is TRBJ2-1; the D gene is possibly TRBD1 (6 bases). CDR1 is LNHDA and CDR2 is SQIVND in the germline V gene (reference sequence). This CDR3 spans 18 amino acids. The ends were cut back, 10 bases at V and 9 bases at J, with 34 bases in the middle.

V and J are TRBV5-6 and TRBJ1-6; tentative D call: TRBD1 (6 bases). Trimming shortened V by 7 bases and J by 6 bases, and 14 bases separated the two germline ends. CDR1 and CDR2 from the germline V gene are SGHDT and YYEEEE. The CDR3 spans 14 residues. The CDR3 DNA is TGTGCCAGCGGGTTAGGGGGTGGTAATTCACCCCTCCACTTT. This codes for CASGLGGGNSPLHF. The full variable domain, in which reference TRBV5-6 and TRBJ1-6 provide the parts outside the CDR3, is DAGVTQSPTHLIKTRGQQVTLRCSPKSGHDTVSWYQQALGQGPQFIFQYYEEEERQRGNFPDRFSGHQFPNYSSELNVNALLLGDSALYLCASGLGGGNSPLHFGNGTRLTVT.

J is TRBJ1-2 and V is TRBV20-1, with TRBD1 matching 8 bases. The CDR3 is 15 amino acids. Germline CDR1 reads DFQATT; CDR2 reads SNEGSKA (reference sequence). The V segment lost 3 bases and the J segment 4 bases; nucleotides outside the gene matches: 10. CDR3 in amino acids: CSASGGQEMTYGYTF. The CDR3 DNA is TGCAGTGCTAGTGGGGGACAGGAAATGACCTATGGCTACACCTTC.

In its sample, this clone was seen a few times. The chain has TRBV19 and TRBJ2-1; D is perhaps TRBD1 (11 bases). V gave up 6 bases and J gave up 5 bases, with 29 bases separating them. Germline CDR1 is LNHDA and CDR2 is SQIVND (reference sequence). The CDR3 is made up of 19 amino acids. This CDR3 reads CASSLDRGRMLAGDNEQFF. As DNA, the CDR3 is TGTGCCAGTAGCCTGGACAGGGGGCGTATGCTAGCGGGGGACAATGAGCAGTTCTTC.

CDR3 coding DNA: TGTGCCAGCAGTTATCGGGACAGGATTACCTATGGCTACACCTTC. This encodes CASSYRDRITYGYTF. The genes are TRBV6-2 or TRBV6-3 and TRBJ1-2; TRBD1 aligns across 8 bases. J gave up 4 bases and V 3 bases, and 7 bases lay outside the gene matches. Germline CDR1 and CDR2: MNHEY and SVGEGT. This CDR3 is built from 15 residues.

The chain is built from TRBV6-4 and TRBJ2-3; D is possibly TRBD1 (6 bases). This CDR3 contains 15 residues. CDR1 and CDR2 (germline): MRHNA, SNTAGT. V lost 4 bases and J lost 1, with 12 bases in between. CDR3 residues: CASSASTGRTDTQYF. The DNA for the CDR3 is TGTGCCAGCAGTGCATCGACAGGACGCACAGATACGCAGTATTTT.

V usage is TRBV24-1 and J usage is TRBJ2-1; 14 bases agree with TRBD2. The germline CDR1 and CDR2 sequences are KGHDR and SFDVKD. Trimming took 3 bases from V and 0 from J; bases not matched to a gene: 6. This CDR3 has 19 residues. For the CDR3, the DNA is TGTGCCACCAGTGATCCCGGGACTAGCGGGGGTAGCTCCTACAATGAGCAGTTCTTC. Its translation: CATSDPGTSGGSSYNEQFF.

V usage is TRBV4-1 and J usage is TRBJ2-7; 7 positions agree with TRBD1. The V gene's germline CDR1 is MGHRA and CDR2 YSYEKL. The ends lost 3 bases at V and 4 bases at J; junction bases unmatched: 12. The length of the CDR3 is 16 residues. The CDR3 DNA is TGCGCCAGCAGCCATACCCTACAGGGGCAGTGGTACGAGCAGTACTTC. Translated, it gives CASSHTLQGQWYEQYF.

A word on this clone: One junction end does not reproduce the germline sequence, and a read error may be involved. CDR3 in amino acids: CASSPRRDRGLGNIIYF. Written as DNA, the CDR3 is TGTGCCAGCAGCCCGCGAAGGGACAGGGGGCTTGGAAACATCATATATTTT. This chain uses TRBV9 with TRBJ1-3; 12 nucleotides agree with TRBD1. The CDR3 has 17 amino acids. CDR1 is SGDLS, CDR2 YYNGEE, per germline. The full variable domain, rest sourced from reference TRBV9 and TRBJ1-3, is DSGVTQTPKHLITATGQRVTLRCSPRSGDLSVYWYQQSLDQGLQFLIQYYNGEERAKGNILERFSAQQFPDLHSELNLSSLELGDSALYFCASSPRRDRGLGNIIYFGEGSWLTVV.

This chain joins TRBV5-1 and TRBJ2-4; D gene unclear. Trimming took 4 bases from V and 2 from J, leaving 13 bases between them. Germline CDR1 and CDR2: SGHRS and YFSETQ. The CDR3 is 15 amino acids. DNA for the CDR3: TGCGCCAGCAGCGCCCCTCGAGAGTCCAAAAACATTCAGTACTTC. It yields the protein CASSAPRESKNIQYF.

This clone was seen a single time. The chain uses TRBV3-1 (or the pseudogene TRBV3-2) and TRBJ2-1; D perhaps matches TRBD1 (6 bases). The V gene lost 0 bases and the J gene lost 9 bases, with 12 bases spanning the gap. Per the germline V gene, CDR1 is LGHDT and CDR2 is YNNKEL (reference sequence). The CDR3 covers 14 residues. The CDR3 is CASSQDVRGTEQFF. The CDR3 DNA sequence: TGTGCCAGCAGCCAAGACGTGAGGGGGACTGAGCAGTTCTTC.

The J gene is TRBJ2-1, the V gene TRBV7-2, with 12 bases matching TRBD2. The CDR3 has 18 residues. Germline trimming cut 1 base from V and 2 bases from J; bases unmatched to any gene: 6. Germline V gene sequence: CDR1 SGHTA, CDR2 FQGNSA. The CDR3, as DNA: TGTGCCAGCAGCTTAGTGTCGGCTAGCGGGGGGGCCTACAATGAGCAGTTCTTC. Its translation: CASSLVSASGGAYNEQFF.

The chain carries TRBV24-1 and TRBJ2-3; D is possibly TRBD2 (7 bases). V lost 9 bases and J lost 1, with 13 bases in between. The CDR3 sequence is 14 residues long. Looked up from germline, CDR1 is KGHDR and CDR2 is SFDVKD. CDR3 loop: CATGGGLGTDTQYF. The CDR3 DNA is TGTGCCACCGGCGGGGGCCTCGGCACAGATACGCAGTATTTT.

This clone was recorded once. This chain links TRBV6-6 with TRBJ1-3, with D maybe TRBD1 (6 bases). The CDR3 is made up of 14 amino acids. V was cut by 0 bases and J by 4 bases, with 7 bases left in between. Germline-derived CDR1 and CDR2 are MNHNY and SVGAGI (reference sequence). The CDR3 spells CASSYSRGGNTIYF. In DNA, the CDR3 is TGTGCCAGCAGTTACTCCAGGGGAGGAAACACCATATATTTT.

This chain links TRBV3-1 (or the pseudogene TRBV3-2) with TRBJ1-2; D is perhaps TRBD1 (5 bases). The CDR3 is 15 residues long. Germline V gives CDR1 LGHDT, CDR2 YNNKEL (reference sequence). Trimming cost V 1 base and J 8 bases, with 17 bases left between them. CDR3 sequence reads: CASSQAGRDGGGYTF. The CDR3 DNA reads TGTGCCAGCAGCCAAGCCGGCAGGGACGGGGGGGGCTACACCTTC.

The chain recombines TRBV5-1 with TRBJ1-1; TRBD1 agrees at 7 bases. The V segment lost 3 bases and the J segment 7 bases; nucleotides outside the gene matches: 6. Germline CDR1 SGHRS, CDR2 YFSETQ. This CDR3 has 13 amino acids. The CDR3, as DNA: TGCGCCAGCAGCTCTGGACAGGACCATGAAGCTTTCTTT. It codes for CASSSGQDHEAFF.

A single count supports this clone. The gene calls are TRBV2 and TRBJ1-4; D might be TRBD1 (5 bases). The V end lost 6 bases, the J end lost 8 bases, and 10 bases lay between the germline ends. The CDR3 runs to 12 residues. Per germline, CDR1 SNHLY and CDR2 FYNNEI. The CDR3 reads CASRAQEEKLFF. CDR3 sequence (DNA): TGTGCCAGCAGGGCACAGGAAGAAAAACTGTTTTTT.

The chain is built from TRBV5-1 and TRBJ2-2; D is perhaps TRBD2 (5 bases). CDR3 size: 16 residues. V lost 1 base, J lost 7 bases, and 17 bases lay in between. CDR1 and CDR2 from the germline V gene are SGHRS and YFSETQ. CDR3 sequence: CASSLRSSGTSGELFF. Written as DNA, the CDR3 is TGCGCCAGCAGCTTGAGGTCGAGTGGAACTAGCGGGGAGCTGTTTTTT. Filled out from reference TRBV5-1 and TRBJ2-2, the complete variable domain reads KAGVTQTPRYLIKTRGQQVTLSCSPISGHRSVSWYQQTPGQGLQFLFEYFSETQRNKGNFPGRFSGRQFSNSRSEMNVSTLELGDSALYLCASSLRSSGTSGELFFGEGSRLTVL.

The genes are TRBV7-6 and TRBJ2-5, with a weak D call TRBD2 (7 bases). Germline loops: CDR1 SGHVS, CDR2 FNYEAQ. V was pared by 6 bases and J by 2 bases, with 16 bases between. This CDR3 contains 15 residues. Here the CDR3 reads CASRSRGGGQETQYF. As DNA, the CDR3 is TGTGCCAGCAGGTCTAGGGGGGGTGGACAAGAGACCCAGTACTTC.